The clone carrying this T cell receptor (beta chain) was seen a single time. What it binds is not known. Method: immunoSEQ multiplex PCR; TCRdb's copy keeps in-frame clones and lacks some. This sample has some 1 million clones, with under 80% found just once. This entry belongs to a study of shared clonotypes between healthy human individuals. Study context: Researchers assigned three CD4 naive, three CD4 memory, two CD8 naive and one CD8 memory plate to each donor. General study findings and limits: With several donors compared, around 5% of naive CD4 clonotypes were shared.

Germline assignment: CDR1 SGHTA and CDR2 FQGNSA. Trimming cost V 1 base and J 4 bases; bases outside gene matches: 2. The CDR3 spans 15 residues. The chain couples TRBV7-2 to TRBJ2-2, with 8 bases fitting TRBD2. The sequence came from a man between 18 and 35 years old in good health. The sample was memory CD4+ T cells sorted from blood. Subset of the sample: CD45RA-negative fraction. This CDR3 is CASSLVAGTTGELFF. The CDR3 nucleotides are TGTGCCAGCAGCTTAGTAGCGGGGACCACCGGGGAGCTGTTTTTT.